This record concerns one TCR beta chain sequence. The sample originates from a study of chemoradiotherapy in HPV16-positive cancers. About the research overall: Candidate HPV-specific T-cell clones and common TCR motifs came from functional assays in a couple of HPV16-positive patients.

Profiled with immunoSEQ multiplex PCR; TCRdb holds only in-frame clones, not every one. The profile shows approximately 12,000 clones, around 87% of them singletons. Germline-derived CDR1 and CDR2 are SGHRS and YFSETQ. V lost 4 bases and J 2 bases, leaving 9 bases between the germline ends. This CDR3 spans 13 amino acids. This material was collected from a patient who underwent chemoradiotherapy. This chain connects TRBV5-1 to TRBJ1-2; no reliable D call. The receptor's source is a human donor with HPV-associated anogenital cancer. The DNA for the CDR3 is TGCGCCAGCAGCCTGGGCAAAAACTATGGCTACACCTTC. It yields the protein CASSLGKNYGYTF.